This TCR beta chain emerged from a study of shared clonotypes between healthy human individuals. Study results and limitations: Non-shared clonotypes had lower generation probabilities than clonotypes shared by all four sorted-subset donors. Some naive CD4 clonotypes, 4% to 6%, turned up in common across several donors. The study sampled only blood, and tissue repertoires likely differ.

Clones were sequenced by immunoSEQ multiplex PCR, and TCRdb holds only the in-frame ones, with some missing. The sample includes around 2.3 million clones, 95% of them seen just once. The CDR3 is made up of 15 amino acids. Trimming at V came to 1 base and at J to 2 bases, leaving 5 bases not matched to a gene. Germline V gene lookup returns CDR1 SGHRS and CDR2 YFSETQ. As for this clone: Its antigen remains unknown.

The specimen sequenced was naive CD4+ T cells sorted from blood. Subset: CD45RA+ positively selected. The chain recombines TRBV5-1 with TRBJ2-5, with 7 bases lining up with TRBD2. This receptor was identified in a man aged 18 to 29 in good health. The CDR3 region is CASSLSAGDQETQYF. Here the CDR3 DNA reads TGCGCCAGCAGCTTGTCGGCGGGGGATCAAGAGACCCAGTACTTC.